Listed here is a single TCR beta chain. Its antigen is still unknown. No much larger clonotype is one base removed from it; base qualities were not supplied. As encoded in the germline V gene, CDR1 is SGHNT while CDR2 is YENEEA. The junction shows trimming of 5 bases on V and 2 bases on J, plus 17 bases between the germline ends. From cysteine to phenylalanine, the CDR3 is 16 amino acids long. Kept here is only the CDR3 DNA, which spans 48 bases and is read in frame from base 1. This specimen comes from a study of T cell repertoires in cytomegalovirus infection (dated by TCRdb to about 2019). With regard to the full study: Recently identified HLA-C-restricted CMV epitopes, whose presentation resists viral immunomodulation, were targeted by peptide stimulations together with well-studied HLA-B-restricted epitopes. Donor HLA type was relevant to the analysis, as public TCR beta signatures indicated carriage of CMV infection together with the matching HLA type. Here is what the overall study found, with its caveats: The ex vivo response was dominated by HLA-C-restricted CMV-specific TCR beta clonotypes, which also provided the single most frequent clonotype in two of eight donors. In both this cohort and an independent cohort of some 370 donors, the cumulative frequency of public TCR beta family members distinguished carriers of CMV infection plus the relevant HLA type.

The treatment or condition label for this specimen denotes: in vitro stimulation with specific CMV peptide epitopes to enrich CMV-specific T cells. Sequencing instrument: Illumina HiSeq 1500. TCRdb's own reprocessing of the public reads used fastp at Q25 and MiXCR and kept productive beta chains. For every CDR3 protein sequence, its rows merge into one entry that carries the most common genes and DNA. The sample records about 340,000 distinct CDR3 sequences, almost 30% of which are singletons. The ten largest clones take up 20% of the sample. The chain couples TRBV11-3 to TRBJ2-3; possibly the D gene is TRBD2, per 5 matching bases. Sequencing was performed on cultured PBMCs, taken from culture after CMV antigen stimulation. This sequence originates from a human donor in good health (CMV status not recorded). Some clones in this sample may be carry-over from other donors' samples. The nucleotide sequence reads TGTGCCAGCAGCCCGGGGATTAGGGCGGACACAGATACGCAGTATTTT. The translation is CASSPGIRADTDTQYF.